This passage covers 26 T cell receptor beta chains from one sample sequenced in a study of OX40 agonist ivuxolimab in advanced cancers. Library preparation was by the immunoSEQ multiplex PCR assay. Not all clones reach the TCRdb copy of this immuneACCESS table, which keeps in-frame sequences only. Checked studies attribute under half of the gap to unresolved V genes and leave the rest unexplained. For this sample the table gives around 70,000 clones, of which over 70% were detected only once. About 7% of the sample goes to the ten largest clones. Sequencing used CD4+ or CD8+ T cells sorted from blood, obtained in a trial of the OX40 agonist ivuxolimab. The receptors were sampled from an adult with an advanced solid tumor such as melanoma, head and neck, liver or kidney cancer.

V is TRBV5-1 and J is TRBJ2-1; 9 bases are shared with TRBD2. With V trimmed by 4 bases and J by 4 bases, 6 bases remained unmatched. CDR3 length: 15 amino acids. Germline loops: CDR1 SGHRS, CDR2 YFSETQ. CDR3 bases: TGCGCCAGCAGCCGCCAAGCGGGGGGTTACAATGAGCAGTTCTTC. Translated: CASSRQAGGYNEQFF.

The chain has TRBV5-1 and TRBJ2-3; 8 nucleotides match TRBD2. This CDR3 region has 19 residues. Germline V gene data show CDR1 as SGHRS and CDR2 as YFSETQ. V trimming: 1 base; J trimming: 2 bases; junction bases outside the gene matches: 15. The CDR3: CASSLRAGARGRNTDTQYF. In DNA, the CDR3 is TGCGCCAGCAGCTTGCGAGCGGGGGCACGGGGTCGGAACACAGATACGCAGTATTTT.

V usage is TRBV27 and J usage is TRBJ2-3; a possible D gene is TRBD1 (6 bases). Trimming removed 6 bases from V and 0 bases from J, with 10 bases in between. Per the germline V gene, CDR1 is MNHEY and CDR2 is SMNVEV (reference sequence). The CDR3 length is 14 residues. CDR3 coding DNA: TGTGCCAGCAGACAGGGATTTAGCACAGATACGCAGTATTTT. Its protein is CASRQGFSTDTQYF.

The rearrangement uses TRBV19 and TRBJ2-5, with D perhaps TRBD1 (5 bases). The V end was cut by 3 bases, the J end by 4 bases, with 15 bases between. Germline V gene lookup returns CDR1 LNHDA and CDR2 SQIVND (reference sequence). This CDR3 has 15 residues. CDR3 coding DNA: TGTGCCAGTAGTATTACCGTAAGGGGAAGAGAGACCCAGTACTTC. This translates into CASSITVRGRETQYF.

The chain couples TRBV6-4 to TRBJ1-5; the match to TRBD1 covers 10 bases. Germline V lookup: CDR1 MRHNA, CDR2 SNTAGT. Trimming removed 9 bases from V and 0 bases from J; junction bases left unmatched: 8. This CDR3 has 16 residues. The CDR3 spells CASGQGGSHSNQPQHF. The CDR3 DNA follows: TGTGCCAGTGGACAGGGGGGATCCCATAGCAATCAGCCCCAGCATTTT.

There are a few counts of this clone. The CDR3 DNA reads TGTGCCAGCTCACCAGGGGCTAGGAATGAGCAGTTCTTC. Translating it yields CASSPGARNEQFF. The rearrangement links TRBV18 to TRBJ2-1; possible D gene TRBD1, 5 bases. The germline gives CDR1 KGHSH, CDR2 LQKENI. This CDR3 contains 13 residues. Trimming stripped 2 bases from V and 7 bases from J, with 9 bases between.

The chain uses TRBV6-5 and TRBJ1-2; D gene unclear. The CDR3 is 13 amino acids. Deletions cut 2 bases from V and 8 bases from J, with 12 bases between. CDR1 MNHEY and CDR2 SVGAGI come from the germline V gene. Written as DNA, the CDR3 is TGTGCCAGCAGTTACATGCCCCCGGGGGGCTACACCTTC. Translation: CASSYMPPGGYTF.

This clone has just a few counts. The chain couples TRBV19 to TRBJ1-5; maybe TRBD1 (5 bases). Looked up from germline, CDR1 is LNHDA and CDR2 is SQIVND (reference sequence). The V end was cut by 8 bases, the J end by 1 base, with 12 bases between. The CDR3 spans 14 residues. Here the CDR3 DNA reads TGTGCCAGTGGGGGGGTTCAGAGCAATCAGCCCCAGCATTTT. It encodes CASGGVQSNQPQHF.

CDR3 in DNA: TGTGCCAGCAGTGACGGGACTGCAACTAGCACAGATACGCAGTATTTT. Its protein is CASSDGTATSTDTQYF. This chain uses TRBV25-1 with TRBJ2-3, with D tentatively TRBD2 (6 bases). Trimming pared 3 bases from V and 0 bases from J, leaving 13 bases between. There are 16 residues in the CDR3. CDR1 and CDR2 (germline): MGHDK, SYGVNS.

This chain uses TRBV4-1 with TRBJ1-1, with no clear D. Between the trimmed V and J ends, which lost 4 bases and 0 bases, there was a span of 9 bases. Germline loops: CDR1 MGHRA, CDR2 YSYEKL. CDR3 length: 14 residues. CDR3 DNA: TGCGCCAGCAGCCTTGGACGGTTGAACACTGAAGCTTTCTTT. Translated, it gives CASSLGRLNTEAFF.

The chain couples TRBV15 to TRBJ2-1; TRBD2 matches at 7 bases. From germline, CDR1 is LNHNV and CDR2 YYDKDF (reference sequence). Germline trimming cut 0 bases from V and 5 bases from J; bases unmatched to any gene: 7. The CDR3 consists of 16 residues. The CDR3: CATSRDLGEGHNEQFF. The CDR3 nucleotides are TGTGCCACCAGCAGAGATCTGGGGGAGGGCCACAATGAGCAGTTCTTC.

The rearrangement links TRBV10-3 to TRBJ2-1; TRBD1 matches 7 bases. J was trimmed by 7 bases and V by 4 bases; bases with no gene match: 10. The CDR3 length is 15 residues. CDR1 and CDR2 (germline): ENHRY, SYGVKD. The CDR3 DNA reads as TGTGCCATCAGTGGCTGGACAGGTTATAGTAATGAGCAGTTCTTC. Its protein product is CAISGWTGYSNEQFF.

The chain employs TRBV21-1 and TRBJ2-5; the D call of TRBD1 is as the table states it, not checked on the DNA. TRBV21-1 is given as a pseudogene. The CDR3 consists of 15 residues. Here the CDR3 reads CASSKESGAQETQYF. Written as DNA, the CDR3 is TGTGCCAGCAGCAAAGAGTCAGGGGCGCAAGAGACCCAGTACTTC.

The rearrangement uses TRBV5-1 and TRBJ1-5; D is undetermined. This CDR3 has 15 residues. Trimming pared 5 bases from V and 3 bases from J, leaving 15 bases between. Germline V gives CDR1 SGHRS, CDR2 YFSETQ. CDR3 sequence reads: CASRMDLSPNQPQHF. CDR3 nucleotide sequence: TGCGCCAGCAGAATGGACCTCTCCCCCAATCAGCCCCAGCATTTT.

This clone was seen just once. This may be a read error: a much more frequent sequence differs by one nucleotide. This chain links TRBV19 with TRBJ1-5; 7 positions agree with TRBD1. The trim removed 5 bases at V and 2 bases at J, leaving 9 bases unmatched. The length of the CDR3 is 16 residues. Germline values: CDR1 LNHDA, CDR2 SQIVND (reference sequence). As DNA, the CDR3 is TGTGCCAGTAGTCTCCAGGGGGTTCGGGGCAATCAGCCCCAGCATTTT. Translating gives CASSLQGVRGNQPQHF.

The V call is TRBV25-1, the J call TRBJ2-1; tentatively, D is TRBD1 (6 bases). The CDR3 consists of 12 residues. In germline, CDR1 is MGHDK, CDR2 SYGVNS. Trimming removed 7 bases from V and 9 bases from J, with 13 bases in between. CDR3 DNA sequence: TGTGCCAGCAAGATGGGACAATTTGAGCAGTTCTTC. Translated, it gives CASKMGQFEQFF.

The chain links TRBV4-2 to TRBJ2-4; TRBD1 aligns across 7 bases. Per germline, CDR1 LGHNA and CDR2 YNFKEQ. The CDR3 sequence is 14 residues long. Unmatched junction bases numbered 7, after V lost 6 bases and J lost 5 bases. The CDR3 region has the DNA TGTGCCAGCAGGAGAGGACAGGCCGAAAACATTCAGTACTTC. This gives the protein CASRRGQAENIQYF.

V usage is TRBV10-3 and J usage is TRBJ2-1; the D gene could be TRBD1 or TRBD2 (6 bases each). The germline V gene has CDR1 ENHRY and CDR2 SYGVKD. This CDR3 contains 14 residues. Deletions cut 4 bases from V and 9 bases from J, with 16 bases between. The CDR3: CAISGGAVISEQFF. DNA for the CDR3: TGTGCCATCAGTGGGGGGGCAGTAATTAGTGAGCAGTTCTTC.

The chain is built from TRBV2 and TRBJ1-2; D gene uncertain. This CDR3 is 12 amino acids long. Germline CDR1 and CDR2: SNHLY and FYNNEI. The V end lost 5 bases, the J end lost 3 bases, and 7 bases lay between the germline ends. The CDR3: CASSSSDYGYTF. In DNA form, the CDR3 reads TGTGCCAGCAGTTCTTCAGACTATGGCTACACCTTC.

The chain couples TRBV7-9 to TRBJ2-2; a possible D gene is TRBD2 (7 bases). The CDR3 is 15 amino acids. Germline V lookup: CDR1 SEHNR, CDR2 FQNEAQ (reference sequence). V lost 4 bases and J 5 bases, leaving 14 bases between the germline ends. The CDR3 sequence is CASSSGAGVTGELFF. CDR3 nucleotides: TGTGCCAGCAGCTCAGGGGCGGGAGTTACCGGGGAGCTGTTTTTT. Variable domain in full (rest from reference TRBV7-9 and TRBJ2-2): DTGVSQNPRHKITKRGQNVTFRCDPISEHNRLYWYRQTLGQGPEFLTYFQNEAQLEKSRLLSDRFSAERPKGSFSTLEIQRTEQGDSAMYLCASSSGAGVTGELFFGEGSRLTVL.

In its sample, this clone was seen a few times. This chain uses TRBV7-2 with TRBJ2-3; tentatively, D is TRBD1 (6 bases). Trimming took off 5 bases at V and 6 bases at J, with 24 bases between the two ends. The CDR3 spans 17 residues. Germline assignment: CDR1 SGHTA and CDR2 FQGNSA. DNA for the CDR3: TGTGCCAGCAGCCCTTTCCCCCGCGGGCCGAGGGGGGATACGCAGTATTTT. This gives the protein CASSPFPRGPRGDTQYF.

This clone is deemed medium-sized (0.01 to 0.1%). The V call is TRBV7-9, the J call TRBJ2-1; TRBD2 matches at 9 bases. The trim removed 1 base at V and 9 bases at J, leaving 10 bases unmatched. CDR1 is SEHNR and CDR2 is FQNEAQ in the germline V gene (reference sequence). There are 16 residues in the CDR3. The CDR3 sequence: CASSLVGAGGPCEQFF. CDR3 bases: TGTGCCAGCAGCTTAGTCGGAGCGGGAGGACCCTGTGAGCAGTTCTTC. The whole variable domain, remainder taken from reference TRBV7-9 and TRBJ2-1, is DTGVSQNPRHKITKRGQNVTFRCDPISEHNRLYWYRQTLGQGPEFLTYFQNEAQLEKSRLLSDRFSAERPKGSFSTLEIQRTEQGDSAMYLCASSLVGAGGPCEQFFGPGTRLTVL.

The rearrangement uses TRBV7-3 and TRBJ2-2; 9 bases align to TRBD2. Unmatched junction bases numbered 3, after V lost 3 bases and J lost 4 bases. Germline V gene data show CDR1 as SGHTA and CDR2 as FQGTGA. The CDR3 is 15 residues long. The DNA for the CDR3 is TGTGCCAGCAGCTTTGGTAGCGGGGGCACCGGGGAGCTGTTTTTT. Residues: CASSFGSGGTGELFF.

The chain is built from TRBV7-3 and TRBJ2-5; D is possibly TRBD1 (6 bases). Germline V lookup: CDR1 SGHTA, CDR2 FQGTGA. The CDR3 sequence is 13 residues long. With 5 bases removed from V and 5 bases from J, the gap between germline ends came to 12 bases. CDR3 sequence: CASSQQGEETQYF. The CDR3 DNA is TGTGCCAGCAGCCAACAGGGAGAGGAGACCCAGTACTTC.

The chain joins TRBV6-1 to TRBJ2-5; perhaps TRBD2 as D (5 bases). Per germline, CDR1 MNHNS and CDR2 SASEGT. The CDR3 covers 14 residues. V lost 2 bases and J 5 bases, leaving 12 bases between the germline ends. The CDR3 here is CASSERGILETQYF. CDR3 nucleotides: TGTGCCAGCAGTGAAAGAGGGATATTGGAGACCCAGTACTTC.

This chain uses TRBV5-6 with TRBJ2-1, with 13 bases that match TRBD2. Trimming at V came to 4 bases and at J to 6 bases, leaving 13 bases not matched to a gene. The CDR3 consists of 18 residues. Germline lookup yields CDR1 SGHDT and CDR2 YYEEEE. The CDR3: CASSATSGRANGVNEQFF. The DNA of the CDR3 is TGTGCCAGCAGCGCTACTAGCGGGAGGGCCAATGGGGTCAATGAGCAGTTCTTC.